This TCR beta chain was identified during a study of regulatory T cells in long-lasting Graves disease. Sequencing libraries for TCR beta were prepared with iRepertoire HTBI primers and Arm-PCR of CDR3 regions. TCRdb re-called the multiplex PCR reads through MiXCR, storing one row per CDR3 protein. The table shows about 540,000 distinct CDR3 sequences, with about 13% occurring only once. Time point denoted: newly diagnosed GD, antithyroid drugs for less than 3 months. With RNA extracted from PBMCs as input, the TCR library was made. American Thyroid Association guidelines defined Graves' disease diagnosis. This clonotype was seen repeatedly, ten times or more. The same specimen was also included in a second study, on T cells in Graves' hyperthyroidism and ophthalmopathy. That paper adds: With the HTBI primer set, the TCR CDR3 went through a first round of RT-PCR.

The TCR was taken from a man younger than 40 with Graves disease. Material: peripheral blood mononuclear cells (PBMCs), obtained at new diagnosis, from a patient treated with antithyroid drugs.

The CDR3 region is CASSLAGTRPGQYGYTF. CDR3 DNA sequence: TGCGCCAGCAGCTTGGCAGGGACTCGCCCTGGGCAATATGGCTACACCTTC. The chain is built from TRBV5-1 and TRBJ1-2, with D possibly TRBD1 on 5 matching bases. The V gene's germline CDR1 is SGHRS and CDR2 YFSETQ. V lost 0 bases to trimming and J lost 5 bases, with 20 bases between them. The CDR3 has 17 residues.